This is a list of T cell receptor beta chains from one sample in a study of blood T cell repertoires in COVID-19. Sequencing was performed with immunoSEQ multiplex PCR; in TCRdb, only in-frame clones are kept and a portion is missing. The profile shows about 300,000 clones, just under 90% of them singletons. The sequencing input was peripheral blood. The receptor source for this set is a woman younger than 45 with COVID-19, enrolled during active disease. Both conserved end residues are part of each CDR3. D genes are given only for firm matches.

J gene | D gene | V gene | CDR3 protein | CDR3 DNA
TRBJ1-1 | NA | TRBV3-1/TRBV3-2 | CASSQSGPFEAFF | TGTGCCAGCAGCCAATCAGGGCCCTTTGAAGCTTTCTTT
TRBJ1-2 | TRBD1 | TRBV14 | CASNPGTGLYGYTF | TGTGCCAGCAACCCCGGGACAGGGCTTTATGGCTACACCTTC
TRBJ1-6 | NA | TRBV25-1 | CASSNTGANNSPLHF | TGTGCCAGCAGTAACACAGGTGCCAATAATTCACCCCTCCACTTT
TRBJ1-2 | NA | TRBV6-5 | CASSYEGTGIRGYTF | TGTGCCAGCAGTTACGAAGGAACAGGGATTAGGGGCTACACCTTC
TRBJ1-5 | NA | TRBV25-1 | CASSIGQSGQPQHF | TGTGCCAGCAGTATCGGACAGTCTGGGCAGCCCCAGCATTTT
TRBJ2-5 | NA | TRBV19 | CASKAGSGFVETQYF | TGTGCCAGTAAGGCCGGCTCCGGGTTCGTAGAGACCCAGTACTTC
TRBJ2-7 | NA | TRBV4-1 | CASSQEAGKLRFYEQYF | TGCGCCAGCAGCCAAGAGGCGGGGAAACTAAGGTTCTACGAGCAGTACTTC
TRBJ1-1 | NA | TRBV5-5 | CASSYRTLTNTEAFF | TGTGCCAGCAGCTACCGGACACTTACGAACACTGAAGCTTTCTTT
TRBJ2-5 | TRBD1 | TRBV6-2/TRBV6-3 | CASSYGDRTGGETQYF | TGTGCCAGCAGTTACGGGGACAGGACCGGAGGAGAGACCCAGTACTTC
TRBJ1-1 | NA | TRBV5-8 | CASSTGRTEAFF | TGTGCCAGCAGTACAGGGAGAACTGAAGCTTTCTTT
TRBJ1-4 | NA | TRBV7-2 | CASSRSGATNEKLFF | TGTGCCAGCAGCCGTTCAGGGGCAACTAATGAAAAACTGTTTTTT
TRBJ2-2 | TRBD2 | TRBV9 | CASSLRLAGALYPGELFF | TGTGCCAGCAGCCTCCGACTAGCGGGGGCACTATACCCCGGGGAGCTGTTTTTT
TRBJ2-3 | NA | TRBV7-8 | CASSLPGLGDPADTQYF | TGTGCCAGCAGCTTACCCGGCTTGGGCGACCCCGCAGATACGCAGTATTTT
TRBJ1-5 | NA | TRBV6-5 | CATRGRGNWGQPQHF | TGTGCCACCCGTGGAAGGGGCAATTGGGGTCAGCCCCAGCATTTT
TRBJ2-1 | TRBD2 | TRBV7-2 | CASSTTLAGGFNEQFF | TGTGCCAGCAGCACCACACTAGCGGGAGGTTTCAATGAGCAGTTCTTC
TRBJ2-5 | TRBD1 | TRBV6-2/TRBV6-3 | CASSYSDRVIETQYF | TGTGCCAGCAGTTACTCGGACAGGGTTATCGAGACCCAGTACTTC
TRBJ2-1 | NA | TRBV15 | CATFRGNEQFF | TGTGCCACCTTCCGGGGGAATGAGCAGTTCTTC
TRBJ1-6 | NA | TRBV7-8 | CASSLANQEGYYNSPLHF | TGTGCCAGCAGCTTAGCGAATCAGGAGGGTTACTATAATTCACCCCTCCACTTT
TRBJ1-4 | TRBD1 | TRBV3-1/TRBV3-2 | CASSQETGGEKLFF | TGTGCCAGCAGCCAAGAAACAGGGGGTGAAAAACTGTTTTTT
TRBJ1-6 | NA | TRBV13 | CASSLKPGNPLHF | TGTGCCAGCAGCTTAAAACCAGGGAATCCCCTCCACTTT
TRBJ1-5 | NA | TRBV6-5 | CASSREGSQPQHF | TGTGCCAGCAGTCGGGAGGGTAGTCAGCCCCAGCATTTT
TRBJ2-1 | TRBD2 | TRBV4-1 | CASSPKGGASAGSSYNEQFF | TGCGCCAGCAGCCCAAAGGGAGGGGCTAGCGCGGGTAGCTCCTACAATGAGCAGTTCTTC
TRBJ2-5 | NA | TRBV11-2 | CASSRGYQETQYF | TGTGCCAGCAGTCGGGGGTACCAAGAGACCCAGTACTTC
TRBJ2-7 | NA | TRBV2 | CASRTAGPATYEQYF | TGTGCCAGCAGGACAGCCGGCCCGGCGACCTACGAGCAGTACTTC
TRBJ1-2 | TRBD1 | TRBV19 | CASSTETGGNYGYTF | TGTGCCAGTAGTACCGAGACAGGGGGCAACTATGGCTACACCTTC
TRBJ2-3 | TRBD2 | TRBV6-5 | CASTHAGGAVDTQYF | TGTGCCAGCACCCACGCCGGGGGGGCCGTGGATACGCAGTATTTT